The clone carrying this T cell receptor beta chain has just a few counts. The target antigen is unknown. This CDR3 spans 16 amino acids. Per germline, CDR1 MGHRA and CDR2 YSYEKL. Trimming removed 4 bases at V and 4 bases at J, with 16 bases between. TCR alpha and TCR beta cDNA libraries carrying sample barcodes and UMIs came from 5'RACE with constant-segment primers. One entry per CDR3 protein, called by TCRdb with MiXCR from the 5' RACE reads. The repertoire has about 320,000 distinct CDR3 sequences, about 13% of them found once; the top ten carry under 25%. The data were taken from a study of T-cell memory formation after mild COVID-19. About the research overall: Largely, TCR clusters stayed within a single donor. Regarding the study as a whole: Pre-infection memory showed some responding clones, and this suggested that cross-reactive memory joined. There was a balanced CD4/CD8 profile in clones contracting day 15 to 85, and later expanders leaned CD4+.

The V and J genes are TRBV4-1 and TRBJ2-2; D may be TRBD1 (5 bases). The TCR was taken from a man younger than 35 who had mild COVID-19 (a few samples of this study predate the infection). Cell type and time point are not known. The sequencing input was PBMCs or a T cell subset sorted from them (not recorded which). The CDR3 reads CASSRKGKGSTGELFF. CDR3 coding DNA: TGCGCCAGCAGCCGCAAGGGGAAGGGTAGCACCGGGGAGCTGTTTTTT.